These T cell receptor beta chains were read from a single sample in a study of shared clonotypes between healthy human individuals. TCRdb keeps only in-frame clones here, not all; method: immunoSEQ multiplex PCR. The data contain more than 2,000,000 clones, more than 85% of them singletons. The specimen sequenced was naive CD4+ T cells from PBMCs. The source is a young man in good health. Some clones in this sample may be carry-over from other donors' samples. CDR3s include the opening cysteine and the closing phenylalanine or tryptophan. The D gene is left open where the match is weak. Where a row states a size, it is once, few, many or the class of an expanded clone; other rows omit it.

j_call	v_call	d_call	clone_size	cdr3_nt	cdr3_aa
TRBJ2-3	TRBV20-1	NA	once	TGCAGTGCTAAGAGGGGGGATACGCAGTATTTT	CSAKRGDTQYF
TRBJ2-1	TRBV29-1	NA	NA	TGCAGCGTTGAAGAGGGGTCGGGAGAAGGTGATGAGCAGTTCTTC	CSVEEGSGEGDEQFF
TRBJ2-1	TRBV5-1	NA	NA	TGCGCCAGCAGCGTGGCGGGGACGGGTCAAGGGAATGAGCAGTTCTTC	CASSVAGTGQGNEQFF
TRBJ2-3	TRBV2	NA	NA	TGTGCCAGCAGTTCGGGAGTGGCAGATACGCAGTATTTT	CASSSGVADTQYF
TRBJ2-2	TRBV28	NA	NA	TGTGCCAGCAGCACCAACTCGATCGGCACCGGGGAGCTGTTTTTT	CASSTNSIGTGELFF
TRBJ2-3	TRBV11-3	NA	NA	TGTGCCAGCAGCTTAGGAGGGCTCACAGATACGCAGTATTTT	CASSLGGLTDTQYF
TRBJ1-1	TRBV7-2	NA	NA	TGTGCCAGCAGCTTAGTAGGCAGGGCGGCTTTCTTT	CASSLVGRAAFF
TRBJ1-1	TRBV19	TRBD1	once	TGTGCCAGTGGGAATGACAGGGTGAACACTGAAGCTTTCTTT	CASGNDRVNTEAFF
TRBJ2-4	TRBV4-3	TRBD1	NA	TGCGCCAGCAGCCAAGATTACGGGACAGTTGCGAAACTAGCCAAAAACATTCAGTACTTC	CASSQDYGTVAKLAKNIQYF
TRBJ2-7	TRBV10-3	NA	NA	TGTGCCATCAGTGAGCCGTACCGGGAGCAGTACTTC	CAISEPYREQYF